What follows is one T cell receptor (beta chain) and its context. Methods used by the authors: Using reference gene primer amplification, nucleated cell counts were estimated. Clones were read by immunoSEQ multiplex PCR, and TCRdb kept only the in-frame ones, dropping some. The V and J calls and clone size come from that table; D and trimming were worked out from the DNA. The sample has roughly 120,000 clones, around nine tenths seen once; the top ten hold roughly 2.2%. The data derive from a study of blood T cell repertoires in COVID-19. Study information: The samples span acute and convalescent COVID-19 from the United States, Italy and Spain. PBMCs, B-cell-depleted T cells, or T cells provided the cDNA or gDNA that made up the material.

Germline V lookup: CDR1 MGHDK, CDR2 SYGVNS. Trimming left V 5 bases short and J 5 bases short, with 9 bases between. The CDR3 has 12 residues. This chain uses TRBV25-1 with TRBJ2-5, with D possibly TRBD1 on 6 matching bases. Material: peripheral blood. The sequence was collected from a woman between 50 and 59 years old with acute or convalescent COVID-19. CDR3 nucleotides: TGTGCCAGCAGTAGAACAGGGGAGACCCAGTACTTC. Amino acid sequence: CASSRTGETQYF.